These 17 T cell receptor beta chains share one sample of origin, sequenced in a study of blood T cell repertoires in COVID-19. Method: immunoSEQ multiplex PCR; TCRdb's copy keeps in-frame clones and lacks some. The sample holds approximately 120,000 clones, around 86% seen once. Sequenced: peripheral blood. All receptors derive from a human donor in a cohort sampled during active COVID-19.

The sample holds one count of this clone. The gene calls are TRBV28 and TRBJ2-7; 10 bases match TRBD1. The V gene's germline CDR1 is MDHEN and CDR2 SYDVKM. The CDR3 runs 16 residues. The ends lost 8 bases at V and 3 bases at J; junction bases unmatched: 13. The CDR3 DNA reads as TGTGCCAGCCCCCCGGCGTACGGGACAGGGGTCTACGAGCAGTACTTC. It codes for CASPPAYGTGVYEQYF.

This clone was recorded once. The chain uses TRBV6-4 and TRBJ2-1, with 10 bases fitting TRBD2. The V gene's germline CDR1 is MRHNA and CDR2 SNTAGT. J gave up 9 bases and V 10 bases, and 9 bases lay outside the gene matches. CDR3 length equals 13 residues. CDR3 DNA sequence: TGTGCCACCCTCGCCGCTAGCGGGAGTGAGCAGTTCTTC. This codes for CATLAASGSEQFF.

The chain is built from TRBV2 and TRBJ2-1; the match to TRBD2 covers 10 bases. V lost 5 bases, J lost 4 bases, and 11 bases stayed unmatched. The CDR3 spans 17 residues. Per the germline V gene, CDR1 is SNHLY and CDR2 is FYNNEI. The CDR3 region has the DNA TGTGCCAGCAGTACCCGGCCGTCTAGCGGGAGTTACAATGAGCAGTTCTTC. Amino acids: CASSTRPSSGSYNEQFF.

The chain links TRBV5-4 to TRBJ2-1; D remains unclear. CDR1 SGHNT and CDR2 YYREEE come from the germline V gene (reference sequence). The CDR3 consists of 13 residues. Trimming left V 7 bases short and J 7 bases short, with 15 bases between. The CDR3 loop is CASRSLGENEQFF. The CDR3 DNA sequence: TGTGCCAGCCGCTCCTTGGGCGAAAATGAGCAGTTCTTC.

The rearrangement joins TRBV15 to TRBJ2-7, with 11 bases that match TRBD2. V lost 5 bases and J lost 6; bases outside the gene matches: 21. The CDR3 has 19 amino acids. The V gene's germline CDR1 is LNHNV and CDR2 YYDKDF (reference sequence). The CDR3 is CATSFWPTEYSGRAFEQYF. The CDR3 nucleotides are TGTGCCACCAGCTTCTGGCCGACAGAGTATAGCGGGAGGGCCTTCGAGCAGTACTTC.

This sequence joins TRBV3-1 (or the pseudogene TRBV3-2) and TRBJ2-1, with 14 positions matching TRBD2. This CDR3 comprises 17 residues. Germline assignment: CDR1 LGHDT and CDR2 YNNKEL (reference sequence). Trimming at V came to 3 bases and at J to 6 bases, leaving 7 bases not matched to a gene. For the CDR3, the DNA is TGTGCCAGCAGCCACAGTCCTGGGACTAGCGGGAGCAATGAGCAGTTCTTC. Translated, it gives CASSHSPGTSGSNEQFF.

The V gene is TRBV19, the J gene TRBJ2-1; possible D gene TRBD1, 6 bases. Trimming pared 2 bases from V and 8 bases from J, leaving 13 bases between. Per germline, CDR1 LNHDA and CDR2 SQIVND (reference sequence). The CDR3 totals 14 residues. As DNA, the CDR3 is TGTGCCAGTAGTATAACAGGGTCAGGCTATGAGCAGTTCTTC. This sequence encodes CASSITGSGYEQFF.

The J gene is TRBJ2-5, the V gene TRBV5-1; 8 bases agree with TRBD2. Unmatched junction bases numbered 5, after V lost 0 bases and J lost 1 base. The germline V gene encodes CDR1 SGHRS and CDR2 YFSETQ. The CDR3 consists of 16 residues. CDR3 amino acids: CASSLESTSGQETQYF. The CDR3 nucleotides read TGCGCCAGCAGCTTGGAATCAACTAGCGGCCAAGAGACCCAGTACTTC.

The chain employs TRBV28 and TRBJ1-4; D gene unclear. In germline, CDR1 is MDHEN, CDR2 SYDVKM. Trimming pared 6 bases from V and 8 bases from J, leaving 16 bases between. The CDR3 consists of 14 residues. CDR3 bases: TGTGCCAGCAGCCCCGAGGAGGTAGGAGAAAAACTGTTTTTT. Its translation: CASSPEEVGEKLFF.

This chain links TRBV6-5 with TRBJ1-2; 8 nucleotides line up with TRBD1. The CDR3 extends over 16 amino acids. Unmatched junction bases numbered 12, after V lost 5 bases and J lost 4 bases. Germline V gene lookup returns CDR1 MNHEY and CDR2 SVGAGI. The CDR3 region is CASSHFPGQDLYGYTF. The CDR3 DNA reads as TGTGCCAGCAGTCACTTTCCGGGACAGGACCTCTATGGCTACACCTTC.

The chain joins TRBV4-3 to TRBJ2-1, with TRBD2 matching 12 bases. V lost 4 bases and J lost 4; bases outside the gene matches: 2. CDR1 and CDR2 from the germline V gene are LGHNA and YSLEER. The CDR3 is 15 residues long. In nucleotides, the CDR3 is TGCGCCAGCAGCCGCCTAGCGGGAGGGTACAATGAGCAGTTCTTC. It encodes CASSRLAGGYNEQFF.

The chain recombines TRBV5-4 with TRBJ2-7; D is possibly TRBD2 (5 bases). From germline, CDR1 is SGHNT and CDR2 YYREEE (reference sequence). The ends were cut back, 4 bases at V and 6 bases at J, with 20 bases in the middle. This CDR3 is built from 15 residues. The CDR3 loop is CASSVPRTVGGEQYF. The CDR3 DNA follows: TGTGCCAGCAGCGTCCCACGGACCGTCGGAGGCGAGCAGTACTTC.

This chain joins TRBV12-3 or TRBV12-4 and TRBJ1-2; D call uncertain. The CDR3 runs 12 residues. The ends were cut back, 10 bases at V and 0 bases at J, with 9 bases in the middle. CDR3 coding DNA: TGTGCCACCACCCGGGCTAACTATGGCTACACCTTC. Amino acids: CATTRANYGYTF.

This chain uses TRBV5-1 with TRBJ2-1; possibly TRBD2 for D (6 bases). The germline gives CDR1 SGHRS, CDR2 YFSETQ. This CDR3 is built from 15 residues. The V end lost 5 bases, the J end lost 8 bases, and 20 bases lay between the germline ends. The CDR3 DNA reads TGCGCCAGCAGATCCAGACTAGGGACGGGGGATGAGCAGTTCTTC. Its protein product is CASRSRLGTGDEQFF. The full variable domain, with the rest looked up from reference TRBV5-1 and TRBJ2-1, is KAGVTQTPRYLIKTRGQQVTLSCSPISGHRSVSWYQQTPGQGLQFLFEYFSETQRNKGNFPGRFSGRQFSNSRSEMNVSTLELGDSALYLCASRSRLGTGDEQFFGPGTRLTVL.

This clone was picked up one time. V gene TRBV5-1 combines with J gene TRBJ2-3; D is uncertain. This CDR3 contains 12 residues. V was trimmed by 4 bases and J by 5 bases, leaving 8 bases between them. Germline assignment: CDR1 SGHRS and CDR2 YFSETQ. The CDR3 region is CASSMSGDTQYF. The CDR3, as DNA: TGCGCCAGCAGCATGTCAGGAGATACGCAGTATTTT.

The chain recombines TRBV6-2 or TRBV6-3 with TRBJ2-7, with TRBD2 matching over 8 bases. The CDR3 runs 19 residues. From germline, CDR1 is MNHEY and CDR2 SVGEGT. Losses at the gene ends were 2 bases for V and 3 bases for J; bases not matched to a gene: 18. For the CDR3, the DNA is TGTGCCAGCAGTTACGAATCCCTAGACTCCGGGACTAGAGGCTACGAGCAGTACTTC. This encodes CASSYESLDSGTRGYEQYF.

The chain recombines TRBV27 with TRBJ1-6, with TRBD1 matching over 7 bases. The CDR3 loop spans 18 amino acids. The germline V gene encodes CDR1 MNHEY and CDR2 SMNVEV (reference sequence). Trimming took 5 bases from V and 6 from J; bases not matched to a gene: 16. In nucleotides, the CDR3 is TGTGCCAGCAGTCGGACCTACAGGACAGGTTGGGTTAATTCACCCCTCCACTTT. Translating it yields CASSRTYRTGWVNSPLHF.